What follows is one T cell receptor (beta chain) and its context. In this sample, this clone turned up many times. Its antigen is still unknown. Base qualities were left out, and no much larger clone turns up one base away. This sample was taken from a study of metastatic and nonmetastatic thyroid tumors (dated by TCRdb to about 2020). At the level of the whole study: Repertoires were compared across peripheral blood and tumor or nodule tissue samples from malignant and benign thyroid patients. General findings and caveats noted by the study authors: In both blood and tumor samples, malignant tumors were reported to have significantly higher TCR beta diversity than benign nodules.

CDR1 and CDR2, looked up from the germline V gene (reference sequence), are SGHNT and YYREEE. There are 13 amino acids in the CDR3, from cysteine to phenylalanine inclusive. Only the CDR3 region is kept as DNA, spanning 39 bases read in frame from base 1. The trim is 0 bases for V and 1 base for J, with a gap of 5 bases between the germline ends. Libraries were prepared through PCR. Instrument on record: Illumina HiSeq 4000. High-throughput sequencing was used to profile the TCR beta-chain CDR3 region of each patient. In the original analysis: The researchers built a classifier to tell apart papillary thyroid cancer patients with distant metastasis, based on CDR3 differences among clinicopathological groups. The Shannon index was used to assess repertoire diversity, and the Morisita-Horn index was used to assess tumor-blood repertoire similarity. TCRdb's own reprocessing of the public reads used fastp at Q25 and MiXCR and kept productive beta chains. TCRdb, rather than the study authors, made the V and J calls. In this sample the table shows 75,000 to 100,000 clones, approximately 11% of which occur a single time. The ten top clones hold around 10% of the sample.

None of the patients had been given any treatment before thyroid surgery. Using T-cell receptor beta sequencing, the study looked back at clinical samples from patients collected from the early 2010s to the late 2010s. The chain was built from TRBV5-4 and TRBJ2-7, with no D gene named confidently. This clonotype was sampled from a female donor with papillary thyroid cancer or a benign thyroid nodule (not recorded which). Some clones in this sample may be carry-over from other donors' samples. Source material: blood. The CDR3 corresponds to CASSLVTSYEQYF. The bases are TGTGCCAGCAGCTTGGTCACTTCCTACGAGCAGTACTTC. With all but the CDR3 taken from the reference TRBV5-4 and TRBJ2-7 genes, the full variable domain is: ETGVTQSPTHLIKTRGQQVTLRCSSQSGHNTVSWYQQALGQGPQFIFQYYREEENGRGNFPPRFSGLQFPNYSSELNVNALELDDSALYLCASSLVTSYEQYFGPGTRLTVT.